The next 17 T cell receptor beta chains were all read from a single sample in a study of blood T cell repertoires in COVID-19. Generated by immunoSEQ multiplex PCR, the TCRdb table keeps only in-frame clones and is missing some. This sample yields roughly 570,000 clones, of which 85% to 90% are seen a single time; 7.5% to 9% belongs to the top ten. The specimen sequenced was peripheral blood. The source is a woman in her fifties or sixties with COVID-19, enrolled during active disease.

The gene calls are TRBV30 and TRBJ2-1; 7 bases align to TRBD1. CDR3 length equals 14 residues. Germline V gives CDR1 GTSNPN, CDR2 SVGIG (reference sequence). V lost 1 base, J lost 4 bases, and 4 bases stayed unmatched. The CDR3 DNA reads TGTGCCTGGAGTGGGGACAGACTGTACAATGAGCAGTTCTTC. This encodes CAWSGDRLYNEQFF.

Details on this clone: This sample includes further DNA sequences coding for the same CDR3. The rearrangement links TRBV11-2 to TRBJ2-7, with no clear D. The length of the CDR3 is 11 residues. V was shortened by 6 bases and J by 3 bases, with 6 bases between the two germline ends. Germline V gene lookup returns CDR1 SGHAT and CDR2 FQNNGV. This CDR3 is CASSSGYEQYF. The CDR3, as DNA: TGTGCCAGCAGTTCGGGCTACGAGCAGTACTTC.

The chain joins TRBV19 to TRBJ1-2; the D gene is possibly TRBD1 (6 bases). The CDR3 has 13 amino acids. V gave up 7 bases and J gave up 4 bases, with 13 bases separating them. Germline CDR1 reads LNHDA; CDR2 reads SQIVND (reference sequence). The CDR3 bases are TGTGCCAGTAATCTATTGGGGGCCTATGGCTACACCTTC. The encoded protein is CASNLLGAYGYTF.

The CDR3 region has the DNA TGCGCCAGCAGAGGGACAGGGGGCGCGGGGGAGCAGTACTTC. It codes for CASRGTGGAGEQYF. The V and J genes are TRBV5-1 and TRBJ2-7; TRBD1 aligns across 12 bases. V was clipped by 5 bases and J by 7 bases; unmatched bases: 7. This CDR3 comprises 14 residues. Germline V gene data show CDR1 as SGHRS and CDR2 as YFSETQ.

The genes are TRBV19 and TRBJ1-1; 9 bases match TRBD1. The ends lost 4 bases at V and 10 bases at J; junction bases unmatched: 7. The germline CDR1 and CDR2 sequences are LNHDA and SQIVND (reference sequence). The CDR3 totals 13 residues. The CDR3 DNA is TGTGCCAGTAGTACGTGGACAGGGGAGGGAGCTTTCTTT. Translated, it gives CASSTWTGEGAFF.

The rearrangement links TRBV6-5 to TRBJ1-1, with D unclear. Germline values: CDR1 MNHEY, CDR2 SVGAGI. The CDR3 consists of 13 residues. V lost 8 bases and J 3 bases, leaving 13 bases between the germline ends. The CDR3 loop is CASWSPADTEAFF. The CDR3 coding sequence is TGTGCCAGCTGGAGCCCCGCGGACACTGAAGCTTTCTTT.

The genes are TRBV18 and TRBJ1-3, with D uncertain. Germline CDR1 reads KGHSH; CDR2 reads LQKENI. V lost 3 bases and J 5 bases, leaving 20 bases between the germline ends. This CDR3 region has 17 residues. The CDR3 coding sequence is TGTGCCAGCTCACCGGATGAGCGCATTCAGTCGAGAAACACCATATATTTT. It is translated as CASSPDERIQSRNTIYF.

Details on this clone: Other DNA sequences within the sample encode an identical CDR3. The J gene is TRBJ2-1, the V gene TRBV5-1; D might be TRBD2 (7 bases). V was pared by 0 bases and J by 4 bases, with 11 bases between. Germline loops: CDR1 SGHRS, CDR2 YFSETQ. This CDR3 comprises 15 residues. CDR3 region: CASSLGGGGYNEQFF. DNA for the CDR3: TGCGCCAGCAGCTTGGGGGGAGGGGGTTACAATGAGCAGTTCTTC.

This clone has just a few counts. This chain joins TRBV7-3 and TRBJ2-2; TRBD2 aligns across 10 bases. Losses at the gene ends were 6 bases for V and 3 bases for J; bases not matched to a gene: 7. The CDR3 spans 16 residues. CDR1 and CDR2 from the germline V gene are SGHTA and FQGTGA. The CDR3, as DNA: TGTGCCAGCAGTTCTGGACTAGCGGAATACACCGGGGAGCTGTTTTTT. It encodes CASSSGLAEYTGELFF.

The gene calls are TRBV4-1 and TRBJ2-6; D is undetermined. Per germline, CDR1 MGHRA and CDR2 YSYEKL. This CDR3 has 15 residues. Trimming cost V 4 bases and J 1 base, with 8 bases left between them. The CDR3: CASSPVTSGANVLTF. Here the CDR3 DNA reads TGCGCCAGCAGCCCAGTCACGTCTGGGGCCAACGTCCTGACTTTC.

V and J are TRBV6-5 and TRBJ1-1; 11 bases are shared with TRBD1. After removal of 4 bases from V and 5 bases from J, the junction contained 6 bases not matched to a gene. The CDR3 has 15 residues. Germline V gene sequence: CDR1 MNHEY, CDR2 SVGAGI. The CDR3 region is CASSSGQGAFTEAFF. The CDR3 DNA reads as TGTGCCAGCAGTTCCGGACAGGGGGCATTTACTGAAGCTTTCTTT.

The chain's CDR3 is CASSPSAGDPGYGYTF. The CDR3 DNA reads as TGTGCCAGCTCACCATCAGCAGGGGACCCTGGCTATGGCTACACCTTC. The genes are TRBV18 and TRBJ1-2, with D maybe TRBD1 (6 bases). Trimming stripped 2 bases from V and 4 bases from J, with 17 bases between. CDR3 length equals 16 residues. Germline V gives CDR1 KGHSH, CDR2 LQKENI.

The V gene is TRBV6-5, the J gene TRBJ1-2, with a possible D match to TRBD1 (5 bases). V lost 6 bases and J lost 8, with 7 bases in between. Germline V gene lookup returns CDR1 MNHEY and CDR2 SVGAGI. The CDR3 spans 10 residues. CDR3 nucleotides: TGTGCCAGCAGAGGGGCCGGCTACACCTTC. As protein: CASRGAGYTF.

The rearrangement uses TRBV5-1 and TRBJ1-4; D perhaps matches TRBD1 (6 bases). CDR1 is SGHRS and CDR2 is YFSETQ in the germline V gene. CDR3 length: 15 amino acids. Trimming pared 1 base from V and 8 bases from J, leaving 15 bases between. The DNA for the CDR3 is TGCGCCAGCAGCTTGCTGCGGGGGCTAGGGGAAAAACTGTTTTTT. Amino acid sequence: CASSLLRGLGEKLFF.

This clone occurred a few times. V usage is TRBV4-2 and J usage is TRBJ2-7; tentatively, D is TRBD2 (5 bases). The CDR3 is 14 residues long. V lost 0 bases and J 2 bases, leaving 8 bases between the germline ends. CDR1 and CDR2 (germline): LGHNA, YNFKEQ. The DNA of the CDR3 is TGTGCCAGCAGCCAAGAGGACGGGGCCTACGAGCAGTACTTC. The encoded protein is CASSQEDGAYEQYF.

The J gene is TRBJ1-6, the V gene TRBV28, with 12 bases identical to TRBD1. The V gene end was trimmed by 6 bases and the J gene end by 0 bases; junction bases not matched to a gene: 3. Looked up from germline, CDR1 is MDHEN and CDR2 is SYDVKM. This CDR3 is 17 amino acids long. Here the CDR3 DNA reads TGTGCCAGCAGGGGGACAGGGGGCAGCTCCTATAATTCACCCCTCCACTTT. Amino acid sequence: CASRGTGGSSYNSPLHF.

J is TRBJ1-2 and V is TRBV7-9; 7 nucleotides align to TRBD1. The CDR3 spans 13 residues. The V and J ends lost 1 base and 9 bases, in that order; junction bases with no gene match: 5. Germline CDR1 SEHNR, CDR2 FQNEAQ (reference sequence). The CDR3 protein is CASSLGGQSRYTF. The CDR3 DNA sequence: TGTGCCAGCAGCTTAGGGGGACAGAGTCGCTACACCTTC.